These T cell receptor beta chains were read from a single sample in a study of beta chain features in type 1 diabetes. Clones were read by immunoSEQ multiplex PCR, and TCRdb kept only the in-frame ones, dropping some. The sample contains hundreds of thousands of clones, about an eighth of which appear only once. The source material was naive CD4+ T cells from blood. All receptors come from a man in his late teens or twenties with type 1 diabetes. Each CDR3 is given without its conserved first and last residue. Size is stated for part of the rows, as once, few or many counts, or as a class when the clone is expanded.

v_call,clone_size,j_call,cdr3_aa
TRBV6-6,few,TRBJ1-2,ASSYDPGYTMDGYT
TRBV30,NA,TRBJ1-2,AWSLTAGNYGYT
TRBV29-1,NA,TRBJ1-2,SVEGGGDGYT
TRBV11-2,NA,TRBJ2-7,ASSLVQGSYEQY
TRBV28,NA,TRBJ2-1,ASSSPAGAYNEQF
TRBV10-3,few,TRBJ2-7,AISLGLGSYEQY
TRBV14,few,TRBJ1-1,ASSHRGSAGTEAF
TRBV5-4,few,TRBJ1-2,ASSWGAGRYGYT
TRBV30,few,TRBJ2-1,AWSTSGVGVQF
TRBV19,NA,TRBJ2-7,ATKGTGRAYEQY
TRBV18,few,TRBJ1-2,ASSGWPATQNGYT
TRBV5-6,NA,TRBJ2-3,ASSSGLREADTQY
TRBV5-1,NA,TRBJ2-7,ASSPRDIQEQY
TRBV5-1,few,TRBJ2-5,ASSFSGTSGETQY
TRBV25-1,few,TRBJ2-2,ASSEFQGSGTGELF
TRBV14,NA,TRBJ1-2,ASSPWGGYGYT
TRBV15,NA,TRBJ1-5,ATSGNYQPQH
TRBV30,NA,TRBJ1-5,AWSGHDSNQPQH
TRBV5-1,NA,TRBJ1-1,ASSSQGGMNTEAF
TRBV4-1,NA,TRBJ1-2,ASSQIPDRAYGYT
TRBV7-9,few,TRBJ2-1,AQGEDNEQF
TRBV18,NA,TRBJ2-7,ASSPGTGNFLEQY
TRBV6-1,NA,TRBJ2-2,ASRGGNRAGELF
TRBV30,few,TRBJ1-3,AWSVGISGNTIY
TRBV6-6,few,TRBJ2-2,ASSHRTGVNTGELF
TRBV2,few,TRBJ2-4,ASSARDTLAKNIQY
TRBV20-1,few,TRBJ1-2,SAKTGVGYT
TRBV4-2,NA,TRBJ2-1,ASSQATSGEQNEQF
TRBV13,NA,TRBJ1-2,ASSRDPGTGDYGYT
TRBV7-2,NA,TRBJ2-3,ASSLALAGGPDTQY
TRBV6-5,few,TRBJ2-1,ASSSGAAYNEQF
TRBV7-8,few,TRBJ2-5,ASSFIVLAGQETQY
TRBV6-5,few,TRBJ1-2,ASTGGGLGYT
TRBV28,few,TRBJ2-3,ASRPDYTDTQY
TRBV30,few,TRBJ1-2,AWTMGQGYGYT
TRBV30,NA,TRBJ2-7,AWSVSSGAYEQY
TRBV4-1,NA,TRBJ1-4,ASSQGGARTNIATNEKLF
TRBV9,NA,TRBJ2-6,ASSVGGGGSSGANVLT
TRBV5-1,few,TRBJ1-1,ASSLRGDLMNTEAF
TRBV2,NA,TRBJ2-7,ASSEQYHEQY
TRBV6-1,NA,TRBJ2-1,ASSDLAGAQSGRDNEQF
TRBV6-5,NA,TRBJ2-7,ASTRRGPGEQY
TRBV5-1,few,TRBJ2-5,ASSLMGLAGAPKETQY
TRBV14,few,TRBJ2-2,ASSQTTGAWDNTGELF
TRBV30,NA,TRBJ2-7,AWAATGVGEQY
TRBV29-1,few,TRBJ1-1,SASREGTEAF
TRBV5-4,few,TRBJ2-3,ASSLALQRGVYDTQY
TRBV5-4,NA,TRBJ1-1,ASSQTGSITEAF
TRBV10-3,once,TRBJ1-2,AISGRQGGTNYGYT
TRBV5-4,few,TRBJ2-7,ASSQGEGYEQY
TRBV7-9,NA,TRBJ1-1,ASSLSPGANTEAF
TRBV5-1,few,TRBJ2-3,ASSLDGKLTDTQY
TRBV25-1,few,TRBJ1-2,ASSVSGGSGYT
TRBV5-1,NA,TRBJ2-7,ASSTGLAGSYEQY
TRBV2,NA,TRBJ2-1,ASTMEVAGGHNEQF